This TCR beta chain emerged from a study of blood T cell repertoires in COVID-19. The CDR3 length is 15 residues. V gave up 1 base and J gave up 3 bases, with 11 bases separating them. Germline V gene sequence: CDR1 SGHKS, CDR2 YYEKEE (reference sequence). Produced via immunoSEQ multiplex PCR; TCRdb's table is partial and in-frame only. The table lists some 55,000 clones, 90% of them singletons. The clonotype originates from a woman in her 40s with active COVID-19. Sample: peripheral blood. V usage is TRBV5-5 and J usage is TRBJ1-5; D unclear. The DNA for the CDR3 is TGTGCCAGCAGCTTGAGCGGACCGACCAATCAGCCCCAGCATTTT. Amino acid sequence: CASSLSGPTNQPQHF.